Included here is one T cell receptor (beta chain) sequence, with context. As yet, its antigen is unknown. Construction of TCR beta libraries was performed using quantitative 5'-RACE with molecular barcodes. One entry per CDR3 protein, called by TCRdb with MiXCR from the 5' RACE reads. The table lists roughly 170,000 distinct CDR3 sequences, roughly 10% of them singletons. The data originate from a study of CD8 T cells in ankylosing spondylitis. The CDR3 contains 14 residues. V lost 10 bases to trimming and J lost 3 bases; unmatched junction nucleotides: 12. Germline values: CDR1 MNHEY, CDR2 SVGEGT. Overall study findings and caveats: Certain motif variants had earlier appeared in reactive arthritis synovial fluid and blood. Apparently characteristic of ankylosing spondylitis blood was a TCR beta motif (eight highly homologous variants). Clones linked to disease were reported to show significant enrichment in matched ankylosing spondylitis synovial fluid.

The material sequenced was blood, either unsorted or a sorted T cell fraction (not recorded which). V is TRBV6-2 or TRBV6-3 and J is TRBJ2-7, with 7 positions matching TRBD1. The receptor was derived from a female donor with ankylosing spondylitis or in good health (not recorded which). CDR3 region: CATNSRDSLYEQYF. CDR3 nucleotides: TGTGCCACCAACTCCCGGGACAGCCTCTACGAGCAGTACTTC.